This T cell receptor (beta chain) was captured in a study of T cells in narcolepsy. At the level of the study: Enrolled donors included narcolepsy type 1 or type 2 patients and healthy controls. General observations from the study: Autoreactive HCRT-specific and TRIB2-specific clonotypes were marked in same-patient CSF-versus-blood CD4+ comparisons.

Profiling relied on immunoSEQ multiplex PCR, and the TCRdb table lists in-frame clones only, not all of them. The sample carries some 29,000 clones, roughly 86% recorded once. The CDR3 spans 16 residues. Trimming removed 4 bases at V and 6 bases at J, with 22 bases between. The germline gives CDR1 MGHRA, CDR2 YSYEKL. As to this clone: Antigen unknown.

Sequencing used memory (CD45RA-) CD4+ T cells from blood. The gene calls are TRBV4-1 and TRBJ2-7; TRBD1 is a possible D gene (6 bases). The receptor comes from a human donor in good health. The CDR3 reads CASSPPGAGDFIEQYF. For the CDR3, the DNA is TGCGCCAGCAGCCCCCCTGGCGCAGGGGATTTCATCGAGCAGTACTTC.